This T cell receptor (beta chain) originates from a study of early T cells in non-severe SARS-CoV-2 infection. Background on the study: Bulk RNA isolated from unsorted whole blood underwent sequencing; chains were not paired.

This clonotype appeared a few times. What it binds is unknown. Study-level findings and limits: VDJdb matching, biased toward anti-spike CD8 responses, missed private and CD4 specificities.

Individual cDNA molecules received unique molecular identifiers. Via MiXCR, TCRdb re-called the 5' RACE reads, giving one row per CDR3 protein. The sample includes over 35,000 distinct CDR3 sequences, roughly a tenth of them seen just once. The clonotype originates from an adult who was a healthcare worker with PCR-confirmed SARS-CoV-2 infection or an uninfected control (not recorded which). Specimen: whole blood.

The CDR3 coding sequence is TGTGCCAGCTCACCGACTGATAGCGGGGGGCGATTCAGAGAGCAGTTCTTC. Its protein is CASSPTDSGGRFREQFF. The rearrangement uses TRBV18 and TRBJ2-1; TRBD2 aligns across 10 bases. The CDR3 is 17 amino acids. V trimming: 3 bases; J trimming: 10 bases; junction bases outside the gene matches: 15. Per germline, CDR1 KGHSH and CDR2 LQKENI. Full variable domain (remainder filled in from reference TRBV18 and TRBJ2-1): NAGVMQNPRHLVRRRGQEARLRCSPMKGHSHVYWYRQLPEEGLKFMVYLQKENIIDESGMPKERFSAEFPKEGPSILRIQQVVRGDSAAYFCASSPTDSGGRFREQFFGPGTRLTVL.